These 24 T cell receptor beta chains came from one sample sequenced in a study of T cells in Graves' hyperthyroidism and ophthalmopathy. Amplification yielded TCR beta CDR3 regions, with RNA transcripts as the source. HTBI primers were the set used in a first-round RT-PCR of the TCR CDR3. TCRdb redid the calling of the multiplex PCR reads with MiXCR, one entry per CDR3 protein. The sample holds about 350,000 distinct CDR3 sequences, about a sixth seen once. The sequencing sample was made of blood. The source of these receptors is a woman aged 40 to 49 with Graves' ophthalmopathy.

In this sample, this clonotype turned up many times. V gene TRBV7-2 combines with J gene TRBJ2-3, with 9 positions matching TRBD1. The CDR3 sequence is 18 residues long. Germline lookup yields CDR1 SGHTA and CDR2 FQGNSA. With 5 bases clipped from V and 4 bases from J, the junction kept 16 bases outside the gene matches. As DNA, the CDR3 is TGTGCCAGCAGCCACATTGCGGGGACAGGGTTAATGGCAGATACGCAGTATTTT. Amino acids: CASSHIAGTGLMADTQYF.

This clonotype was seen at least ten times. V and J are TRBV12-3 or TRBV12-4 and TRBJ1-4; 8 bases match TRBD1. The CDR3 sequence is 14 residues long. Trimming cost V 3 bases and J 7 bases; bases outside gene matches: 4. The CDR3 protein is CASSFARGREKLFF. CDR3 DNA sequence: TGTGCCAGCAGTTTCGCCAGGGGGCGTGAAAAACTGTTTTTT.

This clonotype was counted at least ten times. The chain recombines TRBV28 with TRBJ2-2; TRBD1 matches at 10 bases. This CDR3 has 16 residues. Germline CDR1 reads MDHEN; CDR2 reads SYDVKM. V was clipped by 5 bases and J by 6 bases; unmatched bases: 9. The CDR3 loop reads CASSPPTGGIAGELFF. The CDR3 DNA is TGTGCCAGCAGTCCACCGACAGGGGGCATCGCCGGGGAGCTGTTTTTT.

This clonotype was counted ten times or more. The chain combines TRBV6-5 with TRBJ2-5; no clear D gene. The CDR3 totals 15 residues. V was trimmed by 7 bases and J by 1 base, leaving 16 bases between them. CDR1 is MNHEY and CDR2 is SVGAGI in the germline V gene. For the CDR3, the DNA is TGTGCCAGCAAAATGGGCCTACCTCCCCAAGAGACCCAGTACTTC. Translating it yields CASKMGLPPQETQYF.

The chain links TRBV6-1 to TRBJ2-7; possible D gene TRBD1, 6 bases. The ends were cut back, 7 bases at V and 0 bases at J, with 19 bases in the middle. The V gene's germline CDR1 is MNHNS and CDR2 SASEGT. The CDR3 contains 16 residues. The CDR3 reads CASTLSRGSVSYEQYF. The CDR3 DNA reads as TGTGCCAGCACATTATCCAGGGGATCCGTCTCCTACGAGCAGTACTTC.

The rearrangement links TRBV6-1 to TRBJ2-7; D is perhaps TRBD1 or TRBD2 (5 bases each). The CDR3 runs to 13 residues. Germline values: CDR1 MNHNS, CDR2 SASEGT. V lost 8 bases and J lost 6, with 17 bases in between. This chain's CDR3 is CASCPTGAGEQYF. The CDR3 DNA reads TGTGCCAGCTGCCCTACCGGGGCCGGCGAGCAGTACTTC.

In its sample, this clonotype was seen many times. The V call is TRBV5-1, the J call TRBJ2-7; TRBD1 aligns across 11 bases. The CDR3 runs to 13 residues. V lost 5 bases to trimming and J lost 6 bases; unmatched junction nucleotides: 4. Germline V gene sequence: CDR1 SGHRS, CDR2 YFSETQ. The CDR3 DNA is TGCGCCAGCAGTGGGACAGGGGGGCGCGAGCAGTACTTC. Its protein product is CASSGTGGREQYF.

This clonotype was observed at least ten times. The chain joins TRBV6-1 to TRBJ2-7, with 8 bases identical to TRBD2. The CDR3 is 14 residues long. Germline-derived CDR1 and CDR2 are MNHNS and SASEGT. V gave up 7 bases and J gave up 6 bases; unmatched junction bases: 11. The CDR3 coding sequence is TGTGCCAGCACCGCCGCGGGGGGTTATGGCGAGCAGTACTTC. Its protein is CASTAAGGYGEQYF.

This clonotype was recorded at least ten times. This sequence joins TRBV6-5 and TRBJ2-3; D is ambiguous. The V and J ends lost 0 bases and 0 bases respectively, with 4 bases between them. The CDR3 is 14 amino acids. Germline CDR1 is MNHEY and CDR2 is SVGAGI. Written as DNA, the CDR3 is TGTGCCAGCAGTTACTCGAGGAGCACAGATACGCAGTATTTT. Its translation: CASSYSRSTDTQYF.

This clonotype was observed many times. The CDR3 region has the DNA TGTGCCAGCAGTCCGCCTGGGGGCAATGAAGCTTTCTTT. This translates into CASSPPGGNEAFF. The rearrangement links TRBV27 to TRBJ1-1; weak D call: TRBD1 (6 bases). The CDR3 sequence is 13 residues long. CDR1 is MNHEY and CDR2 is SMNVEV in the germline V gene (reference sequence). V lost 5 bases, J lost 7 bases, and 14 bases lay in between.

The sample holds many counts of this clonotype. The chain combines TRBV27 with TRBJ2-7, with 7 bases lining up with TRBD1. This CDR3 spans 15 amino acids. With 5 bases clipped from V and 0 bases from J, the junction kept 7 bases outside the gene matches. CDR1 MNHEY and CDR2 SMNVEV come from the germline V gene (reference sequence). Here the CDR3 DNA reads TGTGCCAGCAGTGTGACAGGGTCCAGCTCCTACGAGCAGTACTTC. Translation: CASSVTGSSSYEQYF.

This clonotype was found many times. This CDR3 reads CASSLDLIGRGQETQYF. The CDR3 DNA reads as TGTGCCAGCAGCTTAGATCTGATAGGCAGGGGGCAAGAGACCCAGTACTTC. The chain employs TRBV11-2 and TRBJ2-5; 7 bases match TRBD1. The length of the CDR3 is 17 residues. Germline trimming cut 0 bases from V and 2 bases from J; bases unmatched to any gene: 9. Germline CDR1 is SGHAT and CDR2 is FQNNGV. The full variable domain, its missing parts supplied by reference TRBV11-2 and TRBJ2-5, is EAGVAQSPRYKIIEKRQSVAFWCNPISGHATLYWYQQILGQGPKLLIQFQNNGVVDDSQLPKDRFSAERLKGVDSTLKIQPAKLEDSAVYLCASSLDLIGRGQETQYFGPGTRLLVL.

This clonotype appeared many times. The gene calls are TRBV11-2 and TRBJ2-7; 9 positions agree with TRBD2. J was trimmed by 4 bases and V by 2 bases; bases with no gene match: 6. The CDR3 has 15 residues. Per the germline V gene, CDR1 is SGHAT and CDR2 is FQNNGV. The CDR3 DNA is TGTGCCAGCAGCTTAAGGTCGCTAGCGGGGTACGAGCAGTACTTC. Residues: CASSLRSLAGYEQYF.

This clonotype was counted at least ten times. The genes are TRBV5-6 and TRBJ1-5; 9 bases fit TRBD1. Germline-derived CDR1 and CDR2 are SGHDT and YYEEEE. The V gene end was trimmed by 7 bases and the J gene end by 5 bases; junction bases not matched to a gene: 7. The CDR3 has 14 residues. CDR3 region: CASGRTGDYQPQHF. The CDR3 DNA reads TGTGCCAGCGGACGGACAGGGGATTATCAGCCCCAGCATTTT.

This chain connects TRBV7-2 to TRBJ2-5; D might be TRBD2 (6 bases). V dropped 5 bases and J dropped 9 bases, with 16 bases sitting between them. Per germline, CDR1 SGHTA and CDR2 FQGNSA. This CDR3 spans 13 amino acids. Here the CDR3 DNA reads TGTGCCAGCAGCCCCAGCGGGCTCTCGTCCCAGTACTTC. As protein: CASSPSGLSSQYF.

This clonotype occurred many times. The chain links TRBV6-5 to TRBJ2-5, with 7 nucleotides matching TRBD2. Germline V gene sequence: CDR1 MNHEY, CDR2 SVGAGI. This CDR3 is built from 15 residues. V was pared by 1 base and J by 2 bases, with 4 bases of the junction left unmatched. Here the CDR3 DNA reads TGTGCCAGCAGTTACTTTTCGCGGGGGCAAGAGACCCAGTACTTC. Amino acid sequence: CASSYFSRGQETQYF.

This clonotype was detected only a few times. The V gene is TRBV27, the J gene TRBJ2-7; tentatively, D is TRBD1 (5 bases). CDR1 is MNHEY and CDR2 is SMNVEV in the germline V gene (reference sequence). The CDR3 has 13 residues. V was pared by 5 bases and J by 2 bases, with 10 bases between. CDR3 sequence: CASSPQGPYEQYF. The CDR3 DNA is TGTGCCAGCAGTCCCCAGGGTCCCTACGAGCAGTACTTC.

Worth noting for this clonotype: A much larger clone is a single base away; this may be a read error. This chain links TRBV5-1 with TRBJ2-4; 10 bases map to TRBD2. Germline CDR1 and CDR2: SGHRS and YFSETQ. The CDR3 is 16 amino acids. CDR3 coding DNA: TGCGCCAGCAGCCCCCTTCTAGCGGGAGCCAAAAACATTCAGGACTTC. Protein product: CASSPLLAGAKNIQDF. The full variable domain, completed using reference TRBV5-1 and TRBJ2-4, is KAGVTQTPRYLIKTRGQQVTLSCSPISGHRSVSWYQQTPGQGLQFLFEYFSETQRNKGNFPGRFSGRQFSNSRSEMNVSTLELGDSALYLCASSPLLAGAKNIQDFGAGTRLSVL.

This clonotype came up many times. The chain links TRBV2 to TRBJ1-5, with 9 bases aligning to TRBD1. The CDR3 spans 15 residues. Germline CDR1 reads SNHLY; CDR2 reads FYNNEI. The trim removed 5 bases at V and 2 bases at J, leaving 4 bases unmatched. CDR3 coding DNA: TGTGCCAGCAGTCAACAGGGGGCGGGCAATCAGCCCCAGCATTTT. Translation: CASSQQGAGNQPQHF.

In this sample, this clonotype turned up a few times. The gene calls are TRBV27 and TRBJ2-5, with D uncertain. Trimming shortened V by 2 bases and J by 1 base, and 5 bases separated the two germline ends. The CDR3 has 13 residues. Germline loops: CDR1 MNHEY, CDR2 SMNVEV (reference sequence). The CDR3 region is CASSLNSQETQYF. In DNA form, the CDR3 reads TGTGCCAGCAGTTTAAACAGCCAAGAGACCCAGTACTTC.

Ten or more counts support this clonotype. V and J are TRBV7-2 and TRBJ2-2, with 9 bases identical to TRBD1. Germline V gene lookup returns CDR1 SGHTA and CDR2 FQGNSA. V lost 5 bases to trimming and J lost 5 bases; unmatched junction nucleotides: 6. This CDR3 spans 15 amino acids. The CDR3 region is CASSPLTGGTGELFF. The CDR3 coding sequence is TGTGCCAGCAGCCCACTGACAGGGGGTACCGGGGAGCTGTTTTTT.

This clonotype was observed many times. The chain uses TRBV6-2 or TRBV6-3 and TRBJ2-7, with D perhaps matching TRBD2 (6 bases). Germline values: CDR1 MNHEY, CDR2 SVGEGT. CDR3 length: 14 amino acids. V was pared by 6 bases and J by 2 bases, with 14 bases between. The CDR3, as DNA: TGTGCCAGCAGCCTCCCGGGACTTGCCTACGAGCAGTACTTC. Amino acids: CASSLPGLAYEQYF.

The rearrangement uses TRBV5-1 and TRBJ2-2; 13 nucleotides line up with TRBD2. Germline V CDR1 and CDR2: SGHRS, YFSETQ. The trim removed 9 bases at V and 2 bases at J, leaving 4 bases unmatched. The CDR3 has 15 amino acids. The CDR3 DNA reads TGCGCCACCGGACTAGCGGGAGCAAACACCGGGGAGCTGTTTTTT. Amino acids: CATGLAGANTGELFF. The full variable domain, in which reference TRBV5-1 and TRBJ2-2 provide the parts outside the CDR3, is KAGVTQTPRYLIKTRGQQVTLSCSPISGHRSVSWYQQTPGQGLQFLFEYFSETQRNKGNFPGRFSGRQFSNSRSEMNVSTLELGDSALYLCATGLAGANTGELFFGEGSRLTVL.

There are many counts of this clonotype. In DNA form, the CDR3 reads TGTGCCAGCAGTTCCTTGGACAGCGCTCACTATGGCTACACCTTC. Protein sequence: CASSSLDSAHYGYTF. This chain connects TRBV27 to TRBJ1-2; TRBD1 is a possible D gene (6 bases). The CDR3 sequence is 15 residues long. V lost 4 bases, J lost 3 bases, and 15 bases lay in between. Germline assignment: CDR1 MNHEY and CDR2 SMNVEV (reference sequence).